These 31 T cell receptor beta chains were sequenced from one sample in a study of CD8+ T cells in alopecia areata. RNA was isolated and reverse transcribed to cDNA, the sequencing template. The assay was immunoSEQ multiplex PCR, and TCRdb's table has in-frame clones only and misses some. The sample has about 290,000 clones, more than 45% seen once. Documented treatment: oral pan-JAK inhibitor, 5-10 mg twice daily. The sample consisted of CD4+ T cells sorted from blood, taken at week 24, from a patient treated with tofacitinib. Source of these receptors: a human donor with alopecia areata.

This clone was seen a handful of times. The V gene is TRBV29-1, the J gene TRBJ2-5; weak D call: TRBD2 (5 bases). Germline CDR1 SQVTM, CDR2 ANQGSEA. This CDR3 has 11 amino acids. The V end lost 3 bases, the J end lost 7 bases, and 9 bases lay between the germline ends. The CDR3 coding sequence is TGCAGCGTTGAGGAGGCGCGGACCCAGTACTTC. Protein: CSVEEARTQYF.

On this clone: At one end the junction does not follow the germline gene, possibly because of a read error. This rearrangement joins TRBV4-2 to TRBJ2-3, with 9 bases aligning to TRBD1. In germline, CDR1 is LGHNA, CDR2 YNFKEQ. This CDR3 has 17 amino acids. The CDR3 protein is CASSHPRSGQGLLRPNF. In nucleotides, the CDR3 is TGTGCCAGCAGCCATCCCCGGTCGGGACAGGGACTCCTACGCCCCAATTTT.

There are a few counts of this clone. The gene calls are TRBV29-1 and TRBJ1-1, with TRBD1 matching over 7 bases. The CDR3 has 15 amino acids. Germline loops: CDR1 SQVTM, CDR2 ANQGSEA. V shed 2 bases and J 3 bases; nucleotides not matched to a gene: 9. The CDR3 DNA reads TGCAGCGTTGAACGGAGGGGGCCTAGGGACACTGAAGCTTTCTTT. Translated, it gives CSVERRGPRDTEAFF. The variable domain in full, with the rest retrieved from reference TRBV29-1 and TRBJ1-1, is SAVISQKPSRDICQRGTSLTIQCQVDSQVTMMFWYRQQPGQSLTLIATANQGSEATYESGFVIDKFPISRPNLTFSTLTVSNMSPEDSSIYLCSVERRGPRDTEAFFGQGTRLTVV.

V and J are TRBV30 and TRBJ2-2; TRBD1 aligns across 7 bases. Germline V lookup: CDR1 GTSNPN, CDR2 SVGIG (reference sequence). V was clipped by 4 bases and J by 1 base; unmatched bases: 12. The CDR3 has 17 amino acids. This chain's CDR3 is CAWKWDSTALNTGELFF. In DNA, the CDR3 is TGTGCCTGGAAGTGGGACAGCACCGCTTTGAACACCGGGGAGCTGTTTTTT.

The rearrangement uses TRBV7-2 and TRBJ1-2; TRBD1 might be the D (5 bases). Germline V CDR1 and CDR2: SGHTA, FQGNSA. The V and J ends lost 1 base and 4 bases respectively, with 10 bases between them. CDR3 length equals 14 residues. The CDR3 DNA reads as TGTGCCAGCAGCTTAGTTAGCGACAGCTATGGCTACACCTTC. This translates into CASSLVSDSYGYTF.

The chain carries TRBV2 and TRBJ2-2; D remains ambiguous. V was shortened by 7 bases and J by 3 bases, with 15 bases between the two germline ends. This CDR3 has 15 amino acids. Germline loops: CDR1 SNHLY, CDR2 FYNNEI. As DNA, the CDR3 is TGTGCCAGCAACCACAACACACCCTACACCGGGGAGCTGTTTTTT. This sequence encodes CASNHNTPYTGELFF. Drawing the rest from reference TRBV2 and TRBJ2-2, the complete variable domain is EPEVTQTPSHQVTQMGQEVILRCVPISNHLYFYWYRQILGQKVEFLVSFYNNEISEKSEIFDDQFSVERPDGSNFTLKIRSTKLEDSAMYFCASNHNTPYTGELFFGEGSRLTVL.

The chain combines TRBV30 with TRBJ2-7, with a weak D call TRBD1 (5 bases). The CDR3 contains 12 residues. Per the germline V gene, CDR1 is GTSNPN and CDR2 is SVGIG (reference sequence). Trimming left V 2 bases short and J 5 bases short, with 10 bases between. The CDR3 spells CAWSYRSHEQYF. The CDR3 DNA follows: TGTGCCTGGAGTTACAGGTCCCACGAGCAGTACTTC.

The genes are TRBV7-9 and TRBJ1-1; 8 bases line up with TRBD1. The V gene end was trimmed by 1 base and the J gene end by 1 base; junction bases not matched to a gene: 2. CDR3 length: 15 amino acids. CDR1 and CDR2 from the germline V gene are SEHNR and FQNEAQ (reference sequence). The CDR3 DNA reads TGTGCCAGCAGCTTAGGTCAGGGGGCGAACACTGAAGCTTTCTTT. Its protein is CASSLGQGANTEAFF.

The CDR3 bases are TGTGCCAGCAGTTACTCTATCGGGGCCGGGGAGCTGTTTTTT. This codes for CASSYSIGAGELFF. The V and J genes are TRBV6-5 and TRBJ2-2; a weak D match, TRBD2 (5 bases). CDR3 length equals 14 residues. Deletions cut 0 bases from V and 6 bases from J, with 8 bases between. Germline CDR1 reads MNHEY; CDR2 reads SVGAGI.

The chain recombines TRBV30 with TRBJ2-2, with 11 nucleotides matching TRBD2. Germline V CDR1 and CDR2: GTSNPN, SVGIG (reference sequence). CDR3 length equals 16 residues. The V segment lost 3 bases and the J segment 4 bases; nucleotides outside the gene matches: 7. The CDR3 loop reads CAWSELAGALTGELFF. Written as DNA, the CDR3 is TGTGCCTGGAGCGAACTAGCGGGGGCCCTCACCGGGGAGCTGTTTTTT.

The J gene is TRBJ2-7, the V gene TRBV7-2; weak D call: TRBD2 (5 bases). Germline lookup yields CDR1 SGHTA and CDR2 FQGNSA. This CDR3 is 13 amino acids long. The ends were cut back, 3 bases at V and 8 bases at J, with 14 bases in the middle. The CDR3 loop reads CASSLGAPDQQYF. CDR3 DNA sequence: TGTGCCAGCAGCTTGGGAGCCCCTGATCAGCAGTACTTC.

The chain recombines TRBV25-1 with TRBJ1-2; 7 positions match TRBD1. CDR1 is MGHDK, CDR2 SYGVNS, per germline. CDR3 length: 16 residues. Unmatched junction bases numbered 7, after V lost 0 bases and J lost 3 bases. This chain's CDR3 is CASSEYGQDKDYGYTF. As DNA, the CDR3 is TGTGCCAGCAGTGAATATGGACAGGATAAGGACTATGGCTACACCTTC.

V gene TRBV4-1 combines with J gene TRBJ2-5, with D perhaps TRBD1 (5 bases). This CDR3 is built from 16 residues. V lost 0 bases, J lost 5 bases, and 16 bases lay in between. The V gene's germline CDR1 is MGHRA and CDR2 YSYEKL. CDR3 DNA sequence: TGCGCCAGCAGCCAAGAGAGTGGGGCTAGTGGGGAGACCCAGTACTTC. Translated, it gives CASSQESGASGETQYF.

This clone was picked up a small number of times. The chain uses TRBV7-3 and TRBJ1-6; 9 bases map to TRBD1. CDR3 size: 14 residues. Germline assignment: CDR1 SGHTA and CDR2 FQGTGA. J lost 9 bases, V lost 4 bases, and 4 bases had no gene match. CDR3 sequence reads: CASSSQGAGSPLHF. The DNA for the CDR3 is TGTGCCAGCAGCTCACAGGGGGCAGGTTCACCCCTCCACTTT. Based on the CDR3 plus reference TRBV7-3 and TRBJ1-6, the full variable domain is GAGVSQTPSNKVTEKGKYVELRCDPISGHTALYWYRQSLGQGPEFLIYFQGTGAADDSGLPNDRFFAVRPEGSVSTLKIQRTERGDSAVYLCASSSQGAGSPLHFGNGTRLTVT.

The chain is built from TRBV5-1 and TRBJ1-6; 11 bases are a match to TRBD1. CDR1 SGHRS and CDR2 YFSETQ come from the germline V gene. V dropped 4 bases and J dropped 5; count of bases not matched to a gene: 2. CDR3 length: 15 residues. This CDR3 reads CASSMGQGDNSPLHF. The CDR3 DNA follows: TGCGCCAGCAGCATGGGACAGGGGGATAATTCACCCCTCCACTTT. The variable domain in full, with the rest retrieved from reference TRBV5-1 and TRBJ1-6, is KAGVTQTPRYLIKTRGQQVTLSCSPISGHRSVSWYQQTPGQGLQFLFEYFSETQRNKGNFPGRFSGRQFSNSRSEMNVSTLELGDSALYLCASSMGQGDNSPLHFGNGTRLTVT.

CDR3 sequence reads: CASSEIFRDTQYF. CDR3 DNA sequence: TGTGCCAGCAGTGAAATCTTTAGAGATACGCAGTATTTT. The chain uses TRBV2 and TRBJ2-3; D is ambiguous. V lost 2 bases and J lost 5, with 8 bases in between. Germline V gene sequence: CDR1 SNHLY, CDR2 FYNNEI. CDR3 size: 13 residues.

The chain combines TRBV28 with TRBJ2-1, with D tentatively TRBD1 (7 bases). Germline CDR1 MDHEN, CDR2 SYDVKM. V dropped 7 bases and J dropped 1 base, with 14 bases sitting between them. CDR3 length: 15 residues. The DNA for the CDR3 is TGTGCCAGCACCCAGGGGGGCTCATCCTACAATGAGCAGTTCTTC. It specifies CASTQGGSSYNEQFF.

This chain links TRBV27 with TRBJ2-7; D is tentatively TRBD1 or TRBD2 (5 bases each). CDR1 MNHEY and CDR2 SMNVEV come from the germline V gene (reference sequence). V lost 7 bases to trimming and J lost 2 bases, with 18 bases between them. The CDR3 sequence is 15 residues long. This CDR3 is CASTRSGAVPYEQYF. Here the CDR3 DNA reads TGTGCCAGCACTCGTTCCGGGGCCGTTCCCTACGAGCAGTACTTC.

The table lists this clone with a few counts. The chain couples TRBV30 to TRBJ1-5; TRBD1 might be the D (5 bases). This CDR3 spans 14 amino acids. The germline V gene has CDR1 GTSNPN and CDR2 SVGIG (reference sequence). The ends were cut back, 5 bases at V and 1 base at J, with 12 bases in the middle. DNA of the CDR3: TGTGCCTGGCAGGGTAAGGGAAGCAATCAGCCCCAGCATTTT. This sequence encodes CAWQGKGSNQPQHF. The complete variable domain, with remaining parts taken from reference TRBV30 and TRBJ1-5, reads SQTIHQWPATLVQPVGSPLSLECTVEGTSNPNLYWYRQAAGRGLQLLFYSVGIGQISSEVPQNLSASRPQDRQFILSSKKLLLSDSGFYLCAWQGKGSNQPQHFGDGTRLSIL.

This clone was seen only a few times. This rearrangement joins TRBV29-1 to TRBJ2-1; D unclear. V lost 4 bases and J lost 2, with 6 bases in between. The CDR3 consists of 12 residues. CDR1 SQVTM and CDR2 ANQGSEA come from the germline V gene. For the CDR3, the DNA is TGCAGCGTTGCTGGGACCTACAATGAGCAGTTCTTC. Its translation is CSVAGTYNEQFF.

This clone has only one observation. This chain joins TRBV5-1 and TRBJ2-5; no reliable D call. The CDR3 length is 14 residues. Germline-derived CDR1 and CDR2 are SGHRS and YFSETQ. The V and J ends lost 3 bases and 5 bases respectively, with 14 bases between them. This CDR3 is CASSSWTPLETQYF. The CDR3 DNA is TGCGCCAGCAGCTCTTGGACCCCCTTGGAGACCCAGTACTTC.

Here the CDR3 DNA reads TGTGCCAGCAGTTACGACAGGAATAATTCACCCCTCCACTTT. Its protein is CASSYDRNNSPLHF. This chain links TRBV6-5 with TRBJ1-6; D might be TRBD1 (6 bases). The CDR3 runs to 14 residues. Germline V CDR1 and CDR2: MNHEY, SVGAGI. Trimming left V 2 bases short and J 5 bases short, with 7 bases between.

This sequence joins TRBV7-2 and TRBJ2-5; D might be TRBD1 or TRBD2, each matching 5 bases. Trimming cost V 5 bases and J 4 bases, with 17 bases left between them. The CDR3 loop spans 15 amino acids. Germline CDR1 reads SGHTA; CDR2 reads FQGNSA. The CDR3 region has the DNA TGTGCCAGCAGCCTGGGACCGCTGATTGGAGAGACCCAGTACTTC. Amino acid sequence: CASSLGPLIGETQYF. The full variable domain, rest sourced from reference TRBV7-2 and TRBJ2-5, is GAGVSQSPSNKVTEKGKDVELRCDPISGHTALYWYRQSLGQGLEFLIYFQGNSAPDKSGLPSDRFSAERTGGSVSTLTIQRTQQEDSAVYLCASSLGPLIGETQYFGPGTRLLVL.

This clone turned up a few times. Other DNA sequences in the sample encode the same CDR3. The V gene is TRBV4-3, the J gene TRBJ1-1, with D unresolved. The CDR3 is 13 amino acids. Per the germline V gene, CDR1 is LGHNA and CDR2 is YSLEER. Trimming shortened V by 0 bases and J by 3 bases, and 5 bases separated the two germline ends. The CDR3 nucleotides read TGCGCCAGCAGCCAAGATAGGGACACTGAAGCTTTCTTT. Translating gives CASSQDRDTEAFF.

The count of this clone is one. V and J are TRBV5-1 and TRBJ2-1; 9 nucleotides agree with TRBD1. The CDR3 totals 15 residues. V dropped 4 bases and J dropped 4; count of bases not matched to a gene: 6. Germline-derived CDR1 and CDR2 are SGHRS and YFSETQ. In DNA form, the CDR3 reads TGCGCCAGCAGCCCCCGGGACAGGGAGTACAATGAGCAGTTCTTC. This translates into CASSPRDREYNEQFF.

This chain connects TRBV6-6 to TRBJ2-7; perhaps TRBD2 as D (5 bases). Deletions cut 0 bases from V and 5 bases from J, with 11 bases between. Germline-derived CDR1 and CDR2 are MNHNY and SVGAGI (reference sequence). This CDR3 has 14 residues. The CDR3 here is CASSYSRGIDEQYF. The CDR3 DNA follows: TGTGCCAGCAGTTACTCACGAGGGATCGACGAGCAGTACTTC.

Only a few counts were recorded for this clone. V and J are TRBV4-1 and TRBJ2-3; D might be TRBD1 (7 bases). In germline, CDR1 is MGHRA, CDR2 YSYEKL. This CDR3 comprises 16 residues. The V end lost 4 bases, the J end lost 1 base, and 15 bases lay between the germline ends. CDR3 coding DNA: TGCGCCAGCAGCCGGATAGGGGGGACAGGCACAGATACGCAGTATTTT. This encodes CASSRIGGTGTDTQYF.

This clone appeared a single time. V gene TRBV11-3 combines with J gene TRBJ2-1; D might be TRBD2 (5 bases). Germline V gene data show CDR1 as SGHNT and CDR2 as YENEEA. V gave up 5 bases and J gave up 5 bases, with 10 bases separating them. The CDR3 is 13 amino acids. CDR3 nucleotide sequence: TGTGCCAGCAGCCTCACGAGGGACAATGAGCAGTTCTTC. As protein: CASSLTRDNEQFF.

The chain carries TRBV20-1 and TRBJ2-3; D is possibly TRBD2 (5 bases). The CDR3 consists of 11 residues. V lost 7 bases, J lost 1 base, and 6 bases lay in between. The V gene's germline CDR1 is DFQATT and CDR2 SNEGSKA (reference sequence). The CDR3 is CSGRGTDTQYF. The DNA for the CDR3 is TGCAGTGGGCGGGGCACAGATACGCAGTATTTT.

Comment on this clone: The same CDR3 also results from other DNA sequences found in this sample. The CDR3 reads CASSLGTGRETQYF. CDR3 nucleotide sequence: TGCGCCAGCAGCTTGGGGACGGGTAGGGAGACCCAGTACTTC. The V call is TRBV5-1, the J call TRBJ2-5; D unresolved. V was pared by 0 bases and J by 5 bases, with 11 bases between. Germline CDR1 and CDR2: SGHRS and YFSETQ. This CDR3 contains 14 residues.

A few counts support this clone. DNA of the CDR3: TGTGCCAGCAGTTTACGGGGTTCCTATAATTCACCCCTCCACTTT. Protein: CASSLRGSYNSPLHF. This rearrangement joins TRBV28 to TRBJ1-6; D remains ambiguous. CDR1 and CDR2 (germline): MDHEN, SYDVKM. The CDR3 spans 15 residues. Trimming shortened V by 2 bases and J by 1 base, and 6 bases separated the two germline ends.